This T cell receptor (beta chain) derives from a study of OX40 agonist ivuxolimab in advanced cancers. The overall study: Therapy given before enrollment (anti-PD-1, anti-PD-L1 or anti-CTLA-4) was allowed, and 40% had some.

Measured with immunoSEQ multiplex PCR; TCRdb has only the in-frame clones, and not every one. This table holds fewer than 30,000 clones, around four fifths found once. Study-level points and caveats: Among some nonresponders, normalized T-cell clonal expansion was also low.

Turning to this clone: Its matching antigen is unknown.

CDR3 length: 14 residues. Germline V gene lookup returns CDR1 LNHDA and CDR2 SQIVND (reference sequence). V lost 3 bases, J lost 5 bases, and 7 bases stayed unmatched. The receptor comes from an adult with an advanced solid tumor such as melanoma, head and neck, liver or kidney cancer. This sequence joins TRBV19 and TRBJ2-7, with 7 bases matching TRBD1. Sequencing was performed on CD4+ or CD8+ T cells sorted from blood, taken in a trial of the OX40 agonist ivuxolimab. CDR3 DNA: TGTGCCAGTAGTATCCTACAGGGGAACAACGAGCAGTACTTC. Amino acid sequence: CASSILQGNNEQYF.